A single sample is the source of the 2 T cell receptor beta chains below, sequenced in a study of T cells in tuberculosis. The time point was: new active TB diagnosis, blood taken before or within 7 days of starting treatment. Profiling relied on immunoSEQ multiplex PCR, and the TCRdb table lists in-frame clones only, not all of them. The table includes approximately 30,000 clones, about 85% detected once. The sequences come from PBMCs, collected at tuberculosis diagnosis. These receptors all come from an adult with tuberculosis.

The chain links TRBV2 to TRBJ1-1, with D unclear. Per the germline V gene, CDR1 is SNHLY and CDR2 is FYNNEI. This CDR3 has 14 amino acids. V was cut by 6 bases and J by 1 base, with 12 bases left in between. The CDR3 protein is CASSGLSRNTEAFF. The CDR3 nucleotides read TGTGCCAGCAGCGGACTCTCGAGGAACACTGAAGCTTTCTTT. Combining the CDR3 with reference TRBV2 and TRBJ1-1 gives the whole variable domain EPEVTQTPSHQVTQMGQEVILRCVPISNHLYFYWYRQILGQKVEFLVSFYNNEISEKSEIFDDQFSVERPDGSNFTLKIRSTKLEDSAMYFCASSGLSRNTEAFFGQGTRLTVV.

This clone has only one observation. Since a much larger clone is just one base distant, this may be a read error. The same CDR3 can be traced to other DNA sequences in this sample. The chain recombines TRBV5-4 with TRBJ2-5; D is undetermined. Germline V gives CDR1 SGHNT, CDR2 YYREEE (reference sequence). The CDR3 consists of 11 residues. Deletions cut 4 bases from V and 4 bases from J, with 5 bases between. CDR3 DNA sequence: TGTGCCAGCAGCACCGGAGAGACCCAGTACTTC. This sequence encodes CASSTGETQYF.